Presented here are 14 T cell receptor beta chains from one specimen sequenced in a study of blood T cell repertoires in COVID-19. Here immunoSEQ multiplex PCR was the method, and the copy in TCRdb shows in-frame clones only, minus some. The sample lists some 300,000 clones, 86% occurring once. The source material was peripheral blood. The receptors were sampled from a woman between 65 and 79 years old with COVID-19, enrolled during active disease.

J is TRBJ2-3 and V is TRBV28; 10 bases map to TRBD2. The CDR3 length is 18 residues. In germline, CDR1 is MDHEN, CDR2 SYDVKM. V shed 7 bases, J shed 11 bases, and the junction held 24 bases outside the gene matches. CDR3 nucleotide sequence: TGTGCCAGCAACCCGGGAGGAGTAGCGGGGGGACTCCCCAGGGGGCAGTATTTT. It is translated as CASNPGGVAGGLPRGQYF.

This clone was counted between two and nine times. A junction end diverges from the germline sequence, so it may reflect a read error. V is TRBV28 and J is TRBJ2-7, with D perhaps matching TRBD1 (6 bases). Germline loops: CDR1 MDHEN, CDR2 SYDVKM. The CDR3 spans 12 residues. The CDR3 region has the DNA TGTGCCAGCAGTTTATACGACGGACAGCCCTTATTC. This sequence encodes CASSLYDGQPLF.

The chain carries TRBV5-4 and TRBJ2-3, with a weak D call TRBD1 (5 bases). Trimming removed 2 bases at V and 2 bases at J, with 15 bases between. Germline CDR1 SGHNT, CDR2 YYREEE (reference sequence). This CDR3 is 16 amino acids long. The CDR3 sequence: CASSFPTAGHTDTQYF. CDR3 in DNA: TGTGCCAGCAGCTTTCCGACAGCCGGCCACACAGATACGCAGTATTTT.

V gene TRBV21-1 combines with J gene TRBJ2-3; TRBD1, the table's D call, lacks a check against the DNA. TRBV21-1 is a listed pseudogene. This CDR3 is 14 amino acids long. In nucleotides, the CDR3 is TGTGCCAGCAGCAAAGGACAGACCACAGATACGCAGTATTTT. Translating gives CASSKGQTTDTQYF.

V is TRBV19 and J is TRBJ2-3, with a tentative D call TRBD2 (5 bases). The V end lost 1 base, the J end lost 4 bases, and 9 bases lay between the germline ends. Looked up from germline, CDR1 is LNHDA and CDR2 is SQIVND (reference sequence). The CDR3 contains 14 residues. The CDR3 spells CASSIASKSDTQYF. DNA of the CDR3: TGTGCCAGTAGTATAGCTAGCAAGTCAGATACGCAGTATTTT.

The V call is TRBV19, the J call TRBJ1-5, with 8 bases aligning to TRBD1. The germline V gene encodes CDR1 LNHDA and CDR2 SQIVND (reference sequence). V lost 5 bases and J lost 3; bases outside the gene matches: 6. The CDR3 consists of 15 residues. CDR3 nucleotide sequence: TGTGCCAGTAGTGTCCCAGGGGGCTTCAATCAGCCCCAGCATTTT. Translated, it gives CASSVPGGFNQPQHF.

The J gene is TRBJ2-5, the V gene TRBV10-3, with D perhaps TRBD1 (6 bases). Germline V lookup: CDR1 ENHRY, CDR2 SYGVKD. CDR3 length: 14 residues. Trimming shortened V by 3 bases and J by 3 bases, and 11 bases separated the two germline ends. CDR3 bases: TGTGCCATCAGTGATTGGACAGACGAAGAGACCCAGTACTTC. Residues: CAISDWTDEETQYF.

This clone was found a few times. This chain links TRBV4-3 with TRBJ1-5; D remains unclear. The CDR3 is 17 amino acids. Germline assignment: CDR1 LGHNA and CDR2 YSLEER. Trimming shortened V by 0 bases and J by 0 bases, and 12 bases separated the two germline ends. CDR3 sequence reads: CASSQDYDLYSNQPQHF. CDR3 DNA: TGCGCCAGCAGCCAAGATTACGACTTATATAGCAATCAGCCCCAGCATTTT.

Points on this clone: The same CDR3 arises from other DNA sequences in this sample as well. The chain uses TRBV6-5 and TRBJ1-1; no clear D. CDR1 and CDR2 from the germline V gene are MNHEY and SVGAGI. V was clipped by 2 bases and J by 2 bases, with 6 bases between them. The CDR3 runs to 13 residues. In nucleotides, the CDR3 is TGTGCCAGCAGTTACCGGGGAAACACTGAAGCTTTCTTT. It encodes CASSYRGNTEAFF.

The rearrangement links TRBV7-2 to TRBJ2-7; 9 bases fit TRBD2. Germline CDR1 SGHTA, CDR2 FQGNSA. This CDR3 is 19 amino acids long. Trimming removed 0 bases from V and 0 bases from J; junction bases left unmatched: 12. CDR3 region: CASSLALGKRGAISYEQYF. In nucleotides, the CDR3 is TGTGCCAGCAGCTTAGCGCTCGGAAAGCGGGGGGCGATCTCCTACGAGCAGTACTTC.

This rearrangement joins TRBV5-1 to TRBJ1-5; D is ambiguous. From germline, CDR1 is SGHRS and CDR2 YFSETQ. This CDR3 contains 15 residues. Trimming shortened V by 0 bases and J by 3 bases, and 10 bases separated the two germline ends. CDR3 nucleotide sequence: TGCGCCAGCAGCTTGGGGGCAGGATTCAATCAGCCCCAGCATTTT. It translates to CASSLGAGFNQPQHF.

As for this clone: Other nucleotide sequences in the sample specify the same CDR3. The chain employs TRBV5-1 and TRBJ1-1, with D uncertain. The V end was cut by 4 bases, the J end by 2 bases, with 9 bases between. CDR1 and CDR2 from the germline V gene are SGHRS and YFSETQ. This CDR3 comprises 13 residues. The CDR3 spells CASSGTANTEAFF. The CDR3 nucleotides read TGCGCCAGCAGCGGAACAGCTAACACTGAAGCTTTCTTT. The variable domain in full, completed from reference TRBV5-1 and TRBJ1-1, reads KAGVTQTPRYLIKTRGQQVTLSCSPISGHRSVSWYQQTPGQGLQFLFEYFSETQRNKGNFPGRFSGRQFSNSRSEMNVSTLELGDSALYLCASSGTANTEAFFGQGTRLTVV.

CDR3 sequence: CASRRQYFSGNTIYF. The CDR3, as DNA: TGTGCCAGTAGAAGACAGTACTTCTCTGGAAACACCATATATTTT. V and J are TRBV19 and TRBJ1-3, with a weak D call TRBD1 (5 bases). The CDR3 length is 15 residues. V was trimmed by 6 bases and J by 0 bases, leaving 12 bases between them. Germline assignment: CDR1 LNHDA and CDR2 SQIVND (reference sequence).

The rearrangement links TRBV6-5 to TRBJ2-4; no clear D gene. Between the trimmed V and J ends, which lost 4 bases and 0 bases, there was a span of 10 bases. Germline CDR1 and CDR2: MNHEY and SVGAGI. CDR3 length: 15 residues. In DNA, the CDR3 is TGTGCCAGCAGTTCCCCCGGTCTAGCCAAAAACATTCAGTACTTC. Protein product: CASSSPGLAKNIQYF.